One and the same sample provided the 7 T cell receptor beta chains below, sequenced in a study of vaccination effects on CD4 cells after COVID-19. Antigens of these TCRs are unknown. Sequencing followed a ViraFEST assay step that expanded antigen-specific CD4+ T cells with viral peptide pools. At the end of 10 days of culture, CD4+ T cells were isolated. Having tested negative for nucleocapsid antibodies, the vaccine recipients showed no prior SARS-CoV-2 infection. The protocol was immunoSEQ multiplex PCR, while the TCRdb copy is restricted to in-frame clones and leaves out a portion. This table has fewer than 30,000 clones, around two thirds appearing once. The specimen comprised CD4+ T cells from PBMCs cultured with HCoV-OC43 spike peptides, sampled before COVID-19 vaccination. Subset described: HCoV-OC43 spike overlapping peptide pool stimulation. These receptors all stem from a human donor who received a COVID-19 vaccine.

This sequence joins TRBV6-4 and TRBJ2-3, with 8 nucleotides matching TRBD2. This CDR3 comprises 14 residues. V lost 6 bases to trimming and J lost 6 bases; unmatched junction nucleotides: 8. Germline assignment: CDR1 MRHNA and CDR2 SNTAGT. In DNA, the CDR3 is TGTGCCAGCAGCTTGGGGACTAGAAGTGATACGCAGTATTTT. Translated: CASSLGTRSDTQYF.

About this clone: The final CDR3 position lacks the conserved phenylalanine or tryptophan, pointing to a likely read error. No DNA is shown, since the ends of the CDR3 on it are uncertain; the CDR3 is the one TCRdb lists. The chain joins TRBV6-5 to TRBJ1-5; the table's TRBD1 call for D was not verified on the DNA. The CDR3 spans 11 residues, counting both ends. Germline loops: CDR1 MNHEY, CDR2 SVGAGI. The CDR3 loop is CASARTRTGGL.

This sequence joins TRBV5-4 and TRBJ2-1; 11 positions agree with TRBD2. The ends lost 3 bases at V and 9 bases at J; junction bases unmatched: 8. Germline CDR1 SGHNT, CDR2 YYREEE (reference sequence). The CDR3 totals 15 residues. The CDR3 is CASSSRLAGRGEQFF. CDR3 bases: TGTGCCAGCAGCTCCAGACTAGCGGGGCGCGGTGAGCAGTTCTTC.

The J gene is TRBJ1-4, the V gene TRBV9; 9 bases map to TRBD1. CDR3 length: 15 amino acids. The germline V gene has CDR1 SGDLS and CDR2 YYNGEE. V lost 4 bases and J lost 6; bases outside the gene matches: 7. The CDR3 DNA reads TGTGCCAGCAGCAACCGGACAGGGGTGTATGAAAAACTGTTTTTT. Its translation is CASSNRTGVYEKLFF.

In the case of this clone: The conserved phenylalanine or tryptophan is not found at the CDR3 terminus, so this likely reflects a read error. The DNA is left out, because the CDR3 cannot be placed on it with certainty; the CDR3 is given as TCRdb lists it. This chain connects TRBV6-2 or TRBV6-3 to TRBJ1-1. The CDR3 comprises 10 residues, both ends counted. The germline V gene encodes CDR1 MNHEY and CDR2 SVGEGT. CDR3 residues: CASSYGRGFL.

CDR3: CAISPITATNEKLFF. The DNA of the CDR3 is TGTGCCATCTCACCAATTACAGCAACTAATGAAAAACTGTTTTTT. The chain links TRBV7-9 to TRBJ1-4; D uncertain. CDR3 length: 15 residues. The ends were cut back, 10 bases at V and 0 bases at J, with 15 bases in the middle. Germline V lookup: CDR1 SEHNR, CDR2 FQNEAQ (reference sequence).

The chain employs TRBV9 and TRBJ1-1, with D unclear. The ends were cut back, 0 bases at V and 4 bases at J, with 16 bases in the middle. The CDR3 is 16 amino acids. CDR1 is SGDLS and CDR2 is YYNGEE in the germline V gene. The CDR3 DNA reads TGTGCCAGCAGCGTAGGCTCCCACCTCGGGGTCACTGAAGCTTTCTTT. Amino acid sequence: CASSVGSHLGVTEAFF.